The 26 T cell receptor beta chains presented below share a single source sample, sequenced in a study of chemoradiotherapy in HPV16-positive cancers. The protocol was immunoSEQ multiplex PCR, while the TCRdb copy is restricted to in-frame clones and leaves out a portion. This sample has 25,000 to 40,000 clones; roughly 88% occur once, and the top ten carry around 5%. Source: blood, taken from a patient who underwent chemoradiotherapy. The receptors originated from a human donor with HPV-associated anogenital cancer.

The V gene is TRBV5-4, the J gene TRBJ2-1; 10 bases agree with TRBD1. V lost 4 bases and J lost 6; bases outside the gene matches: 1. Germline values: CDR1 SGHNT, CDR2 YYREEE (reference sequence). This CDR3 has 13 amino acids. CDR3 coding DNA: TGTGCCAGCAGCCGGACAGGGGGCAATGAGCAGTTCTTC. Protein sequence: CASSRTGGNEQFF.

CDR3 DNA: TGCAGCGTTGAATCAGATAACTATGGCTACACCTTC. It specifies CSVESDNYGYTF. The chain recombines TRBV29-1 with TRBJ1-2; D ambiguous. Germline V gives CDR1 SQVTM, CDR2 ANQGSEA. The ends were cut back, 2 bases at V and 1 base at J, with 5 bases in the middle. The CDR3 runs 12 residues.

The V call is TRBV19, the J call TRBJ1-2; no clear D. Trimming stripped 5 bases from V and 4 bases from J, with 11 bases between. In germline, CDR1 is LNHDA, CDR2 SQIVND (reference sequence). CDR3 length equals 13 residues. CDR3 region: CASSPSRSYGYTF. In nucleotides, the CDR3 is TGTGCCAGTAGTCCCAGCAGAAGCTATGGCTACACCTTC.

The V gene is TRBV30, the J gene TRBJ2-2; 8 bases agree with TRBD1. The ends lost 3 bases at V and 5 bases at J; junction bases unmatched: 2. This CDR3 has 13 residues. CDR1 is GTSNPN, CDR2 SVGIG, per germline (reference sequence). CDR3 DNA sequence: TGTGCCTGGAGGAACAGGGGGACCGGGGAGCTGTTTTTT. This codes for CAWRNRGTGELFF.

The V and J genes are TRBV5-1 and TRBJ1-6, with D perhaps TRBD1 (6 bases). The germline V and J ends were trimmed by 0 bases and 7 bases, with 17 bases remaining between them. The CDR3 covers 17 residues. CDR1 is SGHRS and CDR2 is YFSETQ in the germline V gene. CDR3 loop: CASSLDWPTGGNSPLHF. CDR3 DNA: TGCGCCAGCAGCTTGGATTGGCCGACCGGGGGCAATTCACCCCTCCACTTT.

This chain joins TRBV5-1 and TRBJ1-5, with a possible D match to TRBD1 (5 bases). The CDR3 has 15 amino acids. The germline V gene has CDR1 SGHRS and CDR2 YFSETQ. With 4 bases removed from V and 2 bases from J, the gap between germline ends came to 13 bases. In nucleotides, the CDR3 is TGCGCCAGCAGCCGGGACGGGGACGGCAATCAGCCCCAGCATTTT. It translates to CASSRDGDGNQPQHF.

This sequence joins TRBV10-3 and TRBJ1-1; no reliable D call. Germline V gene sequence: CDR1 ENHRY, CDR2 SYGVKD. The CDR3 runs 14 residues. V was cut by 6 bases and J by 4 bases, with 15 bases left in between. The CDR3 DNA reads as TGTGCCATCAGCGGGGAGGGCTTGGGCACTGAAGCTTTCTTT. Encoded protein: CAISGEGLGTEAFF.

V gene TRBV7-2 combines with J gene TRBJ2-7; D not certain. Trimming removed 5 bases at V and 7 bases at J, with 12 bases between. The CDR3 sequence is 12 residues long. Per the germline V gene, CDR1 is SGHTA and CDR2 is FQGNSA. The CDR3 here is CASSPRAQEQYF. CDR3 nucleotide sequence: TGTGCCAGCAGCCCAAGAGCTCAGGAGCAGTACTTC.

The gene calls are TRBV9 and TRBJ1-2, with TRBD1 matching over 8 bases. The CDR3 is made up of 14 amino acids. The germline V gene encodes CDR1 SGDLS and CDR2 YYNGEE. V gave up 0 bases and J gave up 5 bases; unmatched junction bases: 3. The CDR3 is CASSVGGTGYGYTF. The CDR3 bases are TGTGCCAGCAGCGTAGGTGGGACAGGTTATGGCTACACCTTC.

The chain has TRBV7-6 and TRBJ1-1; D not resolved. The V end was cut by 2 bases, the J end by 2 bases, with 15 bases between. This CDR3 spans 16 amino acids. Germline lookup yields CDR1 SGHVS and CDR2 FNYEAQ. This CDR3 reads CASSLMAGPLNTEAFF. CDR3 in DNA: TGTGCCAGCAGCTTAATGGCTGGGCCCCTAAACACTGAAGCTTTCTTT.

This chain uses TRBV5-8 with TRBJ1-1, with D unclear. The CDR3 contains 14 residues. Germline V CDR1 and CDR2: SGHTS, YDEGEE. Trimming took off 3 bases at V and 3 bases at J, with 12 bases between the two ends. CDR3 amino acids: CASSYPNSYTEAFF. CDR3 DNA: TGTGCCAGCAGCTACCCGAACAGCTACACTGAAGCTTTCTTT.

This clone was recorded only once. The chain couples TRBV15 to TRBJ1-1; TRBD1 is a possible D gene (5 bases). Germline V lookup: CDR1 LNHNV, CDR2 YYDKDF (reference sequence). The CDR3 is 19 amino acids. The V gene lost 0 bases and the J gene lost 0 bases, with 20 bases spanning the gap. The CDR3 sequence: CATSRDFNQAGGLNTEAFF. As DNA, the CDR3 is TGTGCCACCAGCAGAGATTTTAATCAGGCGGGGGGATTGAACACTGAAGCTTTCTTT.

The V and J genes are TRBV5-4 and TRBJ2-3, with D possibly TRBD2 on 5 matching bases. V was pared by 6 bases and J by 0 bases, with 11 bases between. The germline CDR1 and CDR2 sequences are SGHNT and YYREEE (reference sequence). The CDR3 extends over 14 amino acids. The CDR3 sequence: CASTKDSSTDTQYF. The CDR3 region has the DNA TGTGCCAGCACCAAGGACTCTAGCACAGATACGCAGTATTTT.

The chain combines TRBV5-1 with TRBJ2-5; TRBD2 aligns across 14 bases. Germline loops: CDR1 SGHRS, CDR2 YFSETQ. V was pared by 0 bases and J by 2 bases, with 0 bases of the junction left unmatched. This CDR3 spans 16 amino acids. In DNA form, the CDR3 reads TGCGCCAGCAGCTTGGGACTAGCGGGGGGGCAAGAGACCCAGTACTTC. This encodes CASSLGLAGGQETQYF. The full variable domain, with the rest looked up from reference TRBV5-1 and TRBJ2-5, is KAGVTQTPRYLIKTRGQQVTLSCSPISGHRSVSWYQQTPGQGLQFLFEYFSETQRNKGNFPGRFSGRQFSNSRSEMNVSTLELGDSALYLCASSLGLAGGQETQYFGPGTRLLVL.

This chain links TRBV5-1 with TRBJ2-5; D is perhaps TRBD2 (6 bases). CDR1 SGHRS and CDR2 YFSETQ come from the germline V gene. CDR3 size: 14 residues. Trimming left V 4 bases short and J 3 bases short, with 13 bases between. The CDR3, as DNA: TGCGCCAGCAGCAACAACCTAGCGAAAGAGACCCAGTACTTC. This encodes CASSNNLAKETQYF.

CDR3 sequence: CASRGALGTGELFF. CDR3 bases: TGTGCCAGCAGGGGGGCTTTGGGCACCGGGGAGCTGTTTTTT. The rearrangement joins TRBV6-6 to TRBJ2-2, with a possible D match to TRBD1 (6 bases). CDR1 MNHNY and CDR2 SVGAGI come from the germline V gene (reference sequence). The CDR3 contains 14 residues. The ends were cut back, 6 bases at V and 4 bases at J, with 12 bases in the middle.

This clone was observed once. The rearrangement joins TRBV27 to TRBJ1-2, with D possibly matching TRBD1 (6 bases). The CDR3 contains 14 residues. From germline, CDR1 is MNHEY and CDR2 SMNVEV (reference sequence). The V end lost 4 bases, the J end lost 8 bases, and 17 bases lay between the germline ends. The CDR3 coding sequence is TGTGCCAGCAGTTCTTCCTCAGGGGTATACGGCTACACCTTC. It is translated as CASSSSSGVYGYTF.

The V and J genes are TRBV7-9 and TRBJ2-3, with 11 nucleotides matching TRBD1. Germline V gene sequence: CDR1 SEHNR, CDR2 FQNEAQ (reference sequence). V shed 10 bases and J 6 bases; nucleotides not matched to a gene: 9. The CDR3 loop spans 14 amino acids. In nucleotides, the CDR3 is TGTGCCACCGGACGGGACAGGGGGATGGATACGCAGTATTTT. Its translation is CATGRDRGMDTQYF.

The rearrangement uses TRBV30 and TRBJ1-1; D not resolved. V was clipped by 4 bases and J by 6 bases, with 18 bases between them. The CDR3 has 14 amino acids. Germline loops: CDR1 GTSNPN, CDR2 SVGIG (reference sequence). CDR3 nucleotide sequence: TGTGCCTGGAAGCCGGTTCGGTTCAGCGCTGAAGCTTTCTTT. This sequence encodes CAWKPVRFSAEAFF.

V is TRBV6-1 and J is TRBJ1-5; no reliable D call. The CDR3 totals 14 residues. The germline V and J ends were trimmed by 6 bases and 0 bases, with 9 bases remaining between them. The germline V gene encodes CDR1 MNHNS and CDR2 SASEGT. As DNA, the CDR3 is TGTGCCAGCAGAGTAACCACTAGCAATCAGCCCCAGCATTTT. Its translation is CASRVTTSNQPQHF.

This rearrangement joins TRBV5-1 to TRBJ2-1; 9 bases match TRBD1. Germline V lookup: CDR1 SGHRS, CDR2 YFSETQ. The CDR3 has 15 residues. Unmatched junction bases numbered 8, after V lost 3 bases and J lost 7 bases. As DNA, the CDR3 is TGCGCCAGCAGCTGGGGGACAGGGAGGGGTAATGAGCAGTTCTTC. Translation: CASSWGTGRGNEQFF.

This clone was detected once. The rearrangement joins TRBV6-1 to TRBJ2-3; D is possibly TRBD2 (5 bases). The CDR3 length is 12 residues. CDR1 is MNHNS, CDR2 SASEGT, per germline. V was cut by 10 bases and J by 3 bases, with 11 bases left in between. Here the CDR3 DNA reads TGTGCCACCCGGCCGGGAACAGATACGCAGTATTTT. Protein: CATRPGTDTQYF.

This clone showed up just a few times. The chain recombines TRBV9 with TRBJ2-1; 11 bases agree with TRBD2. The V segment lost 0 bases and the J segment 10 bases; nucleotides outside the gene matches: 9. The CDR3 covers 16 residues. CDR1 is SGDLS and CDR2 is YYNGEE in the germline V gene. CDR3 region: CASSVDGTSGAREQFF. CDR3 sequence (DNA): TGTGCCAGCAGCGTAGATGGGACTAGCGGTGCTCGCGAGCAGTTCTTC.

The chain joins TRBV7-9 to TRBJ2-7; D gene uncertain. Germline assignment: CDR1 SEHNR and CDR2 FQNEAQ (reference sequence). This CDR3 region has 13 residues. V was trimmed by 2 bases and J by 3 bases, leaving 8 bases between them. CDR3 nucleotide sequence: TGTGCCAGCAGCTTATACAGTGGCTACGAGCAGTACTTC. It is translated as CASSLYSGYEQYF. The variable domain in full, completed from reference TRBV7-9 and TRBJ2-7, reads DTGVSQNPRHKITKRGQNVTFRCDPISEHNRLYWYRQTLGQGPEFLTYFQNEAQLEKSRLLSDRFSAERPKGSFSTLEIQRTEQGDSAMYLCASSLYSGYEQYFGPGTRLTVT.

Only a few counts were recorded for this clone. This chain joins TRBV10-1 and TRBJ1-1; D is unresolved. Germline V CDR1 and CDR2: WNHNN, SYGVQD (reference sequence). Trimming cost V 3 bases and J 3 bases, with 8 bases left between them. The CDR3 totals 13 residues. DNA for the CDR3: TGCGCCAGCAGTGACCCCAGTGACACTGAAGCTTTCTTT. It specifies CASSDPSDTEAFF.

The chain's CDR3 is CASSKSLNTEAFF. The CDR3 region has the DNA TGTGCCAGCAGCAAGTCGCTGAACACTGAAGCTTTCTTT. This chain links TRBV11-3 with TRBJ1-1; D unclear. V lost 5 bases, J lost 0 bases, and 7 bases lay in between. The germline V gene has CDR1 SGHNT and CDR2 YENEEA. This CDR3 spans 13 amino acids.